A selection of T cell receptor beta chains follows, all from one sample in a study of T-cell memory formation after mild COVID-19. TCRdb recomputed calls from the 5' RACE reads with MiXCR, one row per CDR3 protein. The sample includes hundreds of thousands of distinct CDR3 sequences, about a fifth of them seen just once. Sequenced material: PBMCs or a T cell subset sorted from them (not recorded which). The receptors derive from an adult woman who had mild COVID-19 (a few samples of this study predate the infection). Cell type and time point are not known. The CDR3 runs from the conserved cysteine through the conserved F or W. Fields, in order: V gene, clone size, J gene, D gene, CDR3 DNA, CDR3 protein. A D gene is named only where the DNA matches it firmly. Clone size is stated in some rows and not others, as once, few, many or a class when expanded.

>TRBV5-5|many|TRBJ2-3|.
TGTGCCAGCAGCTTGGAGAGGACAGATACGCAGTATTTT
CASSLERTDTQYF
>TRBV7-8|many|TRBJ2-2|.
TGTGCCAGCAGCCCTCAGTCTTACACCGGGGAGCTGTTTTTT
CASSPQSYTGELFF
>TRBV12-3/TRBV12-4|few|TRBJ2-3|TRBD2
TGTGCCAGCAGGTTCGGGACTAGCGGGGGGGCTGGTACGCAGTATTTT
CASRFGTSGGAGTQYF
>TRBV20-1|few|TRBJ1-2|.
TGCAGTGCAACAGGAGCTCCGGCCGTAAACTATGGCTACACCTTC
CSATGAPAVNYGYTF
>TRBV5-1|many|TRBJ2-1|.
TGCGCCAGCAGCTTGGATCTCAGGAATGAGCAGTTCTTC
CASSLDLRNEQFF
>TRBV13|.|TRBJ2-7|.
TGTGCCAGCAGCTTCCGTGGGAGTACGTACGAGCAGTACTTC
CASSFRGSTYEQYF
>TRBV24-1|.|TRBJ2-1|.
TGTGCCACCAGTGATGGAGAGGGGGGCAGTGAGCAGTTCTTC
CATSDGEGGSEQFF
>TRBV5-1|.|TRBJ2-5|.
TGCGCCAGCAGCTTCAGGGGGGTTGAGGAGACCCAGTACTTC
CASSFRGVEETQYF
>TRBV7-9|few|TRBJ1-2|.
TGTGCCAGCAGCGAAGGGTGGAAAGGTACGCAGGGCTACACCTTC
CASSEGWKGTQGYTF
>TRBV24-1|few|TRBJ2-1|.
TGTGCCACCAGTGACCCCCACAGCTCCTACAATGAGCAGTTCTTC
CATSDPHSSYNEQFF
>TRBV30|.|TRBJ1-2|.
TGTGCCTGGAGTGATCAGGATTTCTATGGCTACACCTTC
CAWSDQDFYGYTF
>TRBV7-8|few|TRBJ2-2|.
TGTGCCAGCAGCCTAACAGCCACAGGCAGCCCATACACCGGGGAGCTGTTTTTT
CASSLTATGSPYTGELFF
>TRBV27|.|TRBJ2-7|.
TGTGCCAGCAGGACACCCATCACAGGGAGCTCCTACGAGCAGTACTTC
CASRTPITGSSYEQYF
>TRBV12-3/TRBV12-4|.|TRBJ1-2|.
TGTGCCAGCAGTTTAAGCGGGGGTACCTATGGCTACACCTTC
CASSLSGGTYGYTF
>TRBV5-1|.|TRBJ2-3|TRBD2
TGCGCCAGCAGCTTCGGGGAGCGGGGGGGCCGAAGAGATACGCAGTATTTT
CASSFGERGGRRDTQYF
>TRBV10-3|many|TRBJ1-5|.
TGTGCCATCAGTGAGTCGAATCAGCCCCAGCATTTT
CAISESNQPQHF
>TRBV5-5|many|TRBJ2-7|.
TGTGCCAGCAGCTTGGCCGTAGGACCGCAGGGCTACGAGCAGTACTTC
CASSLAVGPQGYEQYF
>TRBV4-3|few|TRBJ1-5|.
TGCGCCAGCAGCCAAGATAGGGCGGGCAATCAGCCCCAGCATTTT
CASSQDRAGNQPQHF
>TRBV12-3/TRBV12-4|.|TRBJ2-5|.
TGTGCCAGCCGGGGGATTATGGAGACCCAGTACTTC
CASRGIMETQYF
>TRBV12-3/TRBV12-4|.|TRBJ1-6|.
TGTGCCAGCTATAATGATTCTTCGGAGAAACCCCTCCACTTT
CASYNDSSEKPLHF
>TRBV6-5|.|TRBJ2-2|TRBD2
TGTGCCAGCAGTTACTCGACAGGTGGACTAGCGGACACCGGGGAGCTGTTTTTT
CASSYSTGGLADTGELFF
>TRBV11-2|few|TRBJ1-1|TRBD1
TGTGCCAGCATCCAGGGGGGGACCACGGCTTTGAACACTGAAGCTTTCTTT
CASIQGGTTALNTEAFF
>TRBV7-6|.|TRBJ2-7|TRBD2
TGTGCCAGCAGCGCCAACTCGGCGGGAGGGAATACCTACGAGCAGTACTTC
CASSANSAGGNTYEQYF
>TRBV7-9|.|TRBJ1-1|TRBD1
TGTGCCAGCAGCCTCCGGGACAGCATGTACACTGAAGCTTTCTTT
CASSLRDSMYTEAFF
>TRBV24-1|.|TRBJ2-1|TRBD2
TGTGCCACCAGTCACCCCGGGACTAGCGGGAGTCCCAATGAGCAGTTCTTC
CATSHPGTSGSPNEQFF
>TRBV28|few|TRBJ2-7|TRBD2
TGTGCCAGCAGCTCACCCCGACTAGCGGGATACAACTCCTACGAGCAGTACTTC
CASSSPRLAGYNSYEQYF
>TRBV10-2|.|TRBJ2-2|.
TGCGCCAGCAGGGAAAACAGGGCTACCGGGGAGCTGTTTTTT
CASRENRATGELFF
>TRBV10-3|.|TRBJ2-7|.
TGTGCCATCTCGGGCGATTACTACGAGCAGTACTTC
CAISGDYYEQYF
>TRBV6-2/TRBV6-3|few|TRBJ2-1|TRBD2
TGTGCCAGCAAGTACAGCGTACAAGCGGGAGGATACTACAATGAGCAGTTCTTC
CASKYSVQAGGYYNEQFF
>TRBV13|.|TRBJ2-6|.
TGTGCCAGCAGCACCACTGGGCTCTCTGGGGCCAACGTCCTGACTTTC
CASSTTGLSGANVLTF
>TRBV5-4|few|TRBJ2-1|TRBD2
TGTGCCAGCAGCTTGGTTTCTAGCGGGAGTCATGAGCAGTTCTTC
CASSLVSSGSHEQFF
>TRBV7-3|many|TRBJ2-1|.
TGTGCCAGCAGCTTTAGCCGGGACGATGAGCAGTTCTTC
CASSFSRDDEQFF
>TRBV7-2|few|TRBJ1-6|.
TGTGCCAGCAGCTGGGACGGGAGCTCCTATAATTCACCCCTCCACTTT
CASSWDGSSYNSPLHF